The rows below give T cell receptor beta chains drawn from one sample of a study of monozygotic twins with inflammatory bowel disease. TCRdb re-called the 5' RACE reads, yielding one record per CDR3 amino acid sequence without DNA. The repertoire table contains about 450,000 distinct CDR3 sequences. The specimen sequenced was blood. The source is a human donor with ulcerative colitis or Crohn's disease, or a healthy co-twin of an affected twin (not recorded which). Both conserved end residues are part of each CDR3.

v_gene	j_gene	CDR3aa
TRBV6-5	TRBJ1-1	CASSTPGQGGTEAFF
TRBV6-1	TRBJ2-1	CASRARLAGYNEQFF
TRBV7-6	TRBJ2-5	CASSPTYGQQETQYF
TRBV4-2	TRBJ2-2	CASSQAGYGGGELFF
TRBV12-3/TRBV12-4	TRBJ1-4	CASSNRDRGPSAEKLFF
TRBV23-1	TRBJ2-1	CASSHRGGLEEQFF
TRBV12-3/TRBV12-4	TRBJ1-2	CASSQTRSNYGYTF
TRBV4-2	TRBJ1-5	CASSRGGDTSNQPQHF
TRBV5-1	TRBJ2-2	CASSLEAGQSTGELFF
TRBV12-3/TRBV12-4	TRBJ2-5	CASSSIGETQYF
TRBV12-3/TRBV12-4	TRBJ2-7	CASSPPGVSYEQYF
TRBV28	TRBJ2-7	CASSNPGLARQYF
TRBV6-1	TRBJ1-2	CASSAPGSSFGYTF
TRBV7-3	TRBJ2-7	CASSSGQLGAEQYF